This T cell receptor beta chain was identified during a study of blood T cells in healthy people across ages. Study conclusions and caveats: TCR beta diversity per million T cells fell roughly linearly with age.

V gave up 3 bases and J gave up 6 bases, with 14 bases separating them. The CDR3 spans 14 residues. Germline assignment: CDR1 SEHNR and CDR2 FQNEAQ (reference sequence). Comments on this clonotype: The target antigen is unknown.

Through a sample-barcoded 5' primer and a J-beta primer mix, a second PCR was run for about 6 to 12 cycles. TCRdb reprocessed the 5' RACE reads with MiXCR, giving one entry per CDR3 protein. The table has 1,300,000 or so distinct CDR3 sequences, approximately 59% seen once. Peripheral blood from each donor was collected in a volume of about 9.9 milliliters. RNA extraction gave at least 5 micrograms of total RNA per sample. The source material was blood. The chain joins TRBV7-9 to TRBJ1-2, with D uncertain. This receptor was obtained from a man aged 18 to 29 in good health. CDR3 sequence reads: CASSFAGGENGYTF. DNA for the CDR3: TGTGCCAGCAGCTTCGCGGGAGGAGAGAATGGCTACACCTTC.